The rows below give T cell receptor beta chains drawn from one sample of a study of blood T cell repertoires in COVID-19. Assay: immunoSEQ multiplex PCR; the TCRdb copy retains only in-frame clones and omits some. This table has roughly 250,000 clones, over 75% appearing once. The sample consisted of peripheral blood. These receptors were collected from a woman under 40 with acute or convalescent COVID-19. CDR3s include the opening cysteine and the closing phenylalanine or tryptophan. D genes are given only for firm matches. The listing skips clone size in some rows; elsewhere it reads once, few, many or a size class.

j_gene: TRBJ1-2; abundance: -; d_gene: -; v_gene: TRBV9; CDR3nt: TGTGCCAGCAGCGTAGGTCACGGAGTTAACTATGGCTACACCTTC; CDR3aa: CASSVGHGVNYGYTF
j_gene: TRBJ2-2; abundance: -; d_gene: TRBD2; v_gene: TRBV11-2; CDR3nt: TGTGCCAGCACCCTCAGGACTAGCGGGAGGAACACCGGGGAGCTGTTTTTT; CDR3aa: CASTLRTSGRNTGELFF
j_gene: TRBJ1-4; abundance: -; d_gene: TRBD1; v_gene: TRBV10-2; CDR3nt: TGCGCCAGCACTCACGACAGGGACTTTAAACTGTTTTTT; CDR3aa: CASTHDRDFKLFF
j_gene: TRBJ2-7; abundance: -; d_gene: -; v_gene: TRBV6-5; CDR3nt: TGTGCCAGCACCACTTTAGAGCAGTACTTC; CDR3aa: CASTTLEQYF
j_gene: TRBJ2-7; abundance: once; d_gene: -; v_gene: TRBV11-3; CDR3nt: TGTGCCAGCAGCTTAGACGGGTACGAGCAGTACTTC; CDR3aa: CASSLDGYEQYF
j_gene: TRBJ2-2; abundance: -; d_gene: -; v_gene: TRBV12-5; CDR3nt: TGTGCTAGTGGGGAGTGGACCGGGGAGCTGTTTTTT; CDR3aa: CASGEWTGELFF
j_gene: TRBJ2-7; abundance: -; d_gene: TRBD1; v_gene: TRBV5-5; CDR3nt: TGTGCCAGCAGCTTGGGTAGACAGGGATACGAGCAGTACTTC; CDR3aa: CASSLGRQGYEQYF
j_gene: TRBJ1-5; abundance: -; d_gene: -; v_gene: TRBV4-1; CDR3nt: TGCGCCAGCAGTTGGCAGGAAAATCAGCCCCAGCATTTT; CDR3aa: CASSWQENQPQHF
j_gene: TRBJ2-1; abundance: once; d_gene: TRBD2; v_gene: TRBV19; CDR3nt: TGTGCCAGTAGTATCCGGGGACTAGCGGGAGGGTTTAATGAGCAGTTCTTC; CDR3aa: CASSIRGLAGGFNEQFF
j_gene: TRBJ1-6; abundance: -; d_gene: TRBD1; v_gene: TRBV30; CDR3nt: TGTGCCTGGACAGGGGGGAATTCACCCCTCCACTTT; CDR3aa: CAWTGGNSPLHF
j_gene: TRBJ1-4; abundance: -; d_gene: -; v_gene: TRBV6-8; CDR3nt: TGTGCCAGCATCCGGGATAACGCAACTAATGAAAAACTGTTTTTT; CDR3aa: CASIRDNATNEKLFF
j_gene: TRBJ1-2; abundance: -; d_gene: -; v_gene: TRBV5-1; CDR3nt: TGCGCCAGCAGCTTGGCAAGAGACAGCATCTATGGCTACACCTTC; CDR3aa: CASSLARDSIYGYTF
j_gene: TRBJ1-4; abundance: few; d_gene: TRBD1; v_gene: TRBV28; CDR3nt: TGTGCCAGCAGCTCGACAGGGGGCGGACAGTTTTTTGAAAAACTGTTTTTT; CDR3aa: CASSSTGGGQFFEKLFF
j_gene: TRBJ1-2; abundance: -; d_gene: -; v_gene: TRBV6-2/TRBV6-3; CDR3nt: TGTGCCAGCAGTTACCCAGGGCCCGGCTACACCTTC; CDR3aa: CASSYPGPGYTF
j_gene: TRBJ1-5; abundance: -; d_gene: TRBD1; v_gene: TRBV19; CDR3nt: TGTGCCAGTAGCTACAGGGGCGGCAATCAGCCCCAGCATTTT; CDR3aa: CASSYRGGNQPQHF
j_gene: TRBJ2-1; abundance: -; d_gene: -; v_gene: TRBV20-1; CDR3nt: TGCAGTGCTAGTGTACTTGACAATGAGCAGTTCTTC; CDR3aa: CSASVLDNEQFF
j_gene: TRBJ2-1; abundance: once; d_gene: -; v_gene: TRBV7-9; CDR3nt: TGTGCCAGCAGCTCGAACAGCATTAGCTCCTACAATGAGCAGTTCTTC; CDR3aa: CASSSNSISSYNEQFF
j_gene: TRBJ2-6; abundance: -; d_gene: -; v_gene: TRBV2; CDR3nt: TGTGCCAGCAGGAGTAGCTCTGGGGCCAACGTCCTGACTTTC; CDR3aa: CASRSSSGANVLTF
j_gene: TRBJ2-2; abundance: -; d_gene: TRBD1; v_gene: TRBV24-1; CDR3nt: TGTGCCACCGCCAATGCCGGGACAGGGAGGGCCGGGGAGCTGTTTTTT; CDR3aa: CATANAGTGRAGELFF
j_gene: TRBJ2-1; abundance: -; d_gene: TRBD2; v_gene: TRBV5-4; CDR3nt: TGTGCCAGCAGCTCTCGGACTAGCGGAAACAATGAGCAGTTCTTC; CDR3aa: CASSSRTSGNNEQFF
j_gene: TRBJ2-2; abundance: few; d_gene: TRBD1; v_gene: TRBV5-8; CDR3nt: TGTGCCAGCAGCTTGTCATGGACAGGGAACACCGGGGAGCTGTTTTTT; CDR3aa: CASSLSWTGNTGELFF
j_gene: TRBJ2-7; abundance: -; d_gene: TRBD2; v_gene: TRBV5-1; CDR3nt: TGCGCCAGCAGCTCCAGGACTAGCGGGTGGATCTACGAGCAGTACTTC; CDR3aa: CASSSRTSGWIYEQYF
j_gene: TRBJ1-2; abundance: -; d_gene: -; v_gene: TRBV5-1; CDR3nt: TGCGCCAGCAGCTTGGAGGGGGACCTCTTCGGCTACACCTTC; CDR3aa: CASSLEGDLFGYTF
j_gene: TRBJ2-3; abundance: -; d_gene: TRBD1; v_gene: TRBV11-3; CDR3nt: TGTGCCAGCAGCCAGGGACAGGGGGCGGCCGGCACAGATACGCAGTATTTT; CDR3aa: CASSQGQGAAGTDTQYF
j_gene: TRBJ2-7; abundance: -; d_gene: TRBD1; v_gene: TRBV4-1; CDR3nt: TGCGCCAGCAGCCAAGTTCCAACAGGGGGCAATTACGAGCAGTACTTC; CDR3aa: CASSQVPTGGNYEQYF
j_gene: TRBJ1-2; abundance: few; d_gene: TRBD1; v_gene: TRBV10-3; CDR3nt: TGTGCCACGATCGGGACAGGGGGTATTGGGAGCTATGGCTACACCTTC; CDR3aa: CATIGTGGIGSYGYTF
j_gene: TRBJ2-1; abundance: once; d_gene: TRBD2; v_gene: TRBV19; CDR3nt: TGTGCCAGTAGTGTCTTAGCGGGAGGCTTTGGTGAGCAGTTCTTC; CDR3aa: CASSVLAGGFGEQFF
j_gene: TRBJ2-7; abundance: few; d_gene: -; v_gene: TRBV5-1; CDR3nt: TGCGCCAGCAGCTTGCTTATTTCGCAGGGGTCGGGCGAGCAGTACTTC; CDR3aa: CASSLLISQGSGEQYF
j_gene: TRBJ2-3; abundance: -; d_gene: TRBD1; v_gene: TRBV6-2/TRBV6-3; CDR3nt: TGTGCCAGCAGTTACTCGGGGACAGGGAGCCCAGATACGCAGTATTTT; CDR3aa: CASSYSGTGSPDTQYF
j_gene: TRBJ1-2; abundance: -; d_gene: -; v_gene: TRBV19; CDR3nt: TGTGCCAGTAGTTTGGCGGGGGCAGCTGGCTACACCTTC; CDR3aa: CASSLAGAAGYTF
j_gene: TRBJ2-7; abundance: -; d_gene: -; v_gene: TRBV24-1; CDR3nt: TGTGCCACCAGGTCGACTAATATCCATATGCCTCACTACGAGCAGTACTTC; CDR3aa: CATRSTNIHMPHYEQYF
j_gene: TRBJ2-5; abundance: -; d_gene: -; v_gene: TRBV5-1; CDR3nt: TGCGCCAGCAGCTCGCAGGCTGGATTTCAAGAGACCCAGTACTTC; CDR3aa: CASSSQAGFQETQYF
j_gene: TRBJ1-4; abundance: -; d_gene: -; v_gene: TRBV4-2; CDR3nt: TGTGCCAGCAGCCCCAACGGGGGGCGGGAAAAACTGTTTTTT; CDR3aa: CASSPNGGREKLFF
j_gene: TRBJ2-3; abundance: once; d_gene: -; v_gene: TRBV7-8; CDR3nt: TGTGCCAGCAGCTTAGTTTATCAGGGAATTTTAGACACTAGCACAGATACGCAGTATTTT; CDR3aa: CASSLVYQGILDTSTDTQYF
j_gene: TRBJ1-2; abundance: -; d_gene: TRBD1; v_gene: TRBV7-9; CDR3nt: TGTGCCAGCAGCCATCCCGGACAGGGGGGATATGGCTACACCTTC; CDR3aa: CASSHPGQGGYGYTF
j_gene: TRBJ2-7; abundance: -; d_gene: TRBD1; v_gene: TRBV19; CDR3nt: TGTGCCAGTAGTGGACAGGGCGGTTACGAGCAGTACTTC; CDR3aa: CASSGQGGYEQYF
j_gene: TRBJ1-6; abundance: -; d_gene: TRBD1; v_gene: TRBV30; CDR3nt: TGTGCCTGGACCTCGGACAGGGGGGACTCACCCCTCCACTTT; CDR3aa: CAWTSDRGDSPLHF
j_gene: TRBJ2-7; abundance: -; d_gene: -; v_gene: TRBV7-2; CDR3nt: TGTGCCAGCAGCCTCGGACAGCAGTACGAGCAGTACTTC; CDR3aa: CASSLGQQYEQYF
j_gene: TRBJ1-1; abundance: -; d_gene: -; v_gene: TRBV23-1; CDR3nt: TGCGCCAGCAGCTCACCTTTTGGGGCGTGCACTGAAGCTTTCTTT; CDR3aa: CASSSPFGACTEAFF
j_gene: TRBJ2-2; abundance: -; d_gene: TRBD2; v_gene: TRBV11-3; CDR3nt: TGTGCCAGCACTCTTGTGGGGCTAGCGGTATTCAACACCGGGGAGCTGTTTTTT; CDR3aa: CASTLVGLAVFNTGELFF
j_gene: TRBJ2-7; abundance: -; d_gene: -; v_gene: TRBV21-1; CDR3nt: TGTGCCAGCACCAGGACTAGCGGGAGCTACGAGCAGTACTTC; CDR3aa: CASTRTSGSYEQYF
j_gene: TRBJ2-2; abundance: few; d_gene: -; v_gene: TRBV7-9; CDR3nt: TGTGCCAGCCCCTTCGCGGCCGAAGAGGCCGGGGAGCTGTTTTTT; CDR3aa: CASPFAAEEAGELFF
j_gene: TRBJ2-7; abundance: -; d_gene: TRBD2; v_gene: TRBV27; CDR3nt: TGTGCCAGCAGTTCTTCCGGGACTAGCGGGTACGAGCAGTACTTC; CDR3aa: CASSSSGTSGYEQYF
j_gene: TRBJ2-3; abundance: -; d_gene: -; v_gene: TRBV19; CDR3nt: TGTGCCAGTAGTATAGGTGCCAGGGGAAGCACAGATACGCAGTATTTT; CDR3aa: CASSIGARGSTDTQYF
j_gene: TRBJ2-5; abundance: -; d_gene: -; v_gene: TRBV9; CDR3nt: TGTGCCAGCAGGTCCGGGGTGCTCGACGGAGAGACCCAGTACTTC; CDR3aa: CASRSGVLDGETQYF
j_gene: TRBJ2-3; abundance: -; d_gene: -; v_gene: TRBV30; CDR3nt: TGTGCCTGGAAAGGGTGGGAGCGAGGGAACACAGATACGCAGTATTTT; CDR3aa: CAWKGWERGNTDTQYF
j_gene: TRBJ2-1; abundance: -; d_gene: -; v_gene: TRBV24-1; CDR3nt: TGTGCCACCAGTGATTGGGGCCCGTGGCGGGAAAAATCGGGCTACAATGAGCAGTTCTTC; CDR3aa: CATSDWGPWREKSGYNEQFF
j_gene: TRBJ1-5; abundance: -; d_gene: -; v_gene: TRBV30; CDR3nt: TGTGCCTGGACAGGGGGCAATCAGCCCCAGCATTTT; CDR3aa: CAWTGGNQPQHF
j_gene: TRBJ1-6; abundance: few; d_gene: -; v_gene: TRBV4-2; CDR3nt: TGTGCCAGCAGCCAAGACACCGCGACAGGATCGGGTAGACTCCTCCACTTT; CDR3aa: CASSQDTATGSGRLLHF
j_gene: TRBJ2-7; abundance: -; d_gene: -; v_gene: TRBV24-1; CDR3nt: TGTGCCACCAGTCGGTATCGCAGGTCCCACGAGCAGTACTTC; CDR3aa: CATSRYRRSHEQYF
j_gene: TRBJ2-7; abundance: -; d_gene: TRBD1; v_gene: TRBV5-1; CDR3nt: TGCGCCAGCAGCTTACAGGGACAGGGACCCTACGAGCAGTACTTC; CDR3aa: CASSLQGQGPYEQYF
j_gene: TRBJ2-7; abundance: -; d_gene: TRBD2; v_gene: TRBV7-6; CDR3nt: TGTGCCAGCAGCTTAGTTTTAGGGCGGGAGGACCTTTCCTACGAGCAGTACTTC; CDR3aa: CASSLVLGREDLSYEQYF
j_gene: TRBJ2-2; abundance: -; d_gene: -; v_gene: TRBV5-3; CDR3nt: TGTGCCAGAAGCTTGATCGGTTCGAACACCGGGGAGCTGTTTTTT; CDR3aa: CARSLIGSNTGELFF